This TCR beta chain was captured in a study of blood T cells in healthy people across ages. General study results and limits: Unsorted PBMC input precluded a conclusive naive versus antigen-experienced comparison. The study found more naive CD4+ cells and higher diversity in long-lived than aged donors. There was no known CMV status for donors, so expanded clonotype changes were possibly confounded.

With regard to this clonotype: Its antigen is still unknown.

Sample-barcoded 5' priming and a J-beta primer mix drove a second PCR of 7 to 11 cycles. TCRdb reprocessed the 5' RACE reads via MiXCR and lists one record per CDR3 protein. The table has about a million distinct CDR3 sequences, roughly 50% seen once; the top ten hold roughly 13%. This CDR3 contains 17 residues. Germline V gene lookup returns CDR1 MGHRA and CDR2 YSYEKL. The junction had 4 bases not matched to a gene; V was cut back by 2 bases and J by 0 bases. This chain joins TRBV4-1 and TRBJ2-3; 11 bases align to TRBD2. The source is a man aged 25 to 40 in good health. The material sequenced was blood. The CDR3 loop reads CASSQWGTSGSTDTQYF. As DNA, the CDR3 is TGCGCCAGCAGCCAATGGGGGACTAGCGGTAGCACAGATACGCAGTATTTT.